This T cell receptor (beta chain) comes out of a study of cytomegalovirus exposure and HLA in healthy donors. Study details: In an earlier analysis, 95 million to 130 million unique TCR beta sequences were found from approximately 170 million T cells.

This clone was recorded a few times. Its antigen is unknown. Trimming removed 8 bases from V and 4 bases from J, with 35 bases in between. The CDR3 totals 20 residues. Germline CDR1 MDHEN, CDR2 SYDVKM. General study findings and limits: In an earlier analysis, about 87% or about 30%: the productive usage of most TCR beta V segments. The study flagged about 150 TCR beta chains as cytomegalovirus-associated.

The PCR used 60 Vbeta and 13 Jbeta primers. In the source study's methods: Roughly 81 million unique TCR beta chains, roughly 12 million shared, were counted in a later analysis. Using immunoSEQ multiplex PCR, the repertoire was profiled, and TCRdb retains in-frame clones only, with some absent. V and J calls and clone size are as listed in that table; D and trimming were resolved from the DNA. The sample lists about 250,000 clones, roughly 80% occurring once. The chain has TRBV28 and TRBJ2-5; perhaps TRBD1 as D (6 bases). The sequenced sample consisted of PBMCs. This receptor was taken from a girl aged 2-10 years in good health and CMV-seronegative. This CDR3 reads CASPHFDKTGTPKYTETQYF. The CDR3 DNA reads TGTGCCAGCCCGCACTTTGACAAGACCGGGACACCAAAATATACAGAGACCCAGTACTTC.